Ten or more counts support the clone carrying this T cell receptor beta chain. Its antigen is currently unknown. The sample is drawn from a study of T cell repertoires in cytomegalovirus infection. For the study at large: Indications of both CMV infection and matching HLA type were provided by public TCR beta signatures. Study-level findings and limits: CMV-specific TCR beta clonotypes restricted by HLA-C dominated the ex vivo response.

From the reads, TCRdb called clonotypes with MiXCR, one entry per CDR3 protein. This table has more than 500,000 distinct CDR3 sequences, about 15% appearing once. CDR1 is SGHVS, CDR2 FQNEAQ, per germline. CDR3 length equals 14 residues. V lost 5 bases to trimming and J lost 6 bases; unmatched junction nucleotides: 8. The source of this sequence is a human donor in good health (CMV status not recorded). Some clones in this sample may be carry-over from other donors' samples. The rearrangement joins TRBV7-8 to TRBJ2-7; 9 nucleotides agree with TRBD1. The sequenced sample consisted of CD8+ T cells from PBMCs. The CDR3 spells CASSVGQGRREQYF. The CDR3 DNA reads TGTGCCAGCAGCGTCGGACAGGGGAGGCGCGAGCAGTACTTC.